The clone carrying this T cell receptor beta chain has more than one count but fewer than ten. Its target is not known. The authors ran a second PCR of about 6 to 11 cycles using a sample-barcoded 5' primer and a J-beta primer mix. Samples each returned at least 2.5 million CDR3-containing paired-end reads. TCRdb independently ran MiXCR on the 5' RACE reads; one entry per CDR3 protein. The sample records about 690,000 distinct CDR3 sequences, approximately 40% being singletons. The entry originates in a study of blood T cells in healthy people across ages. The wider study: Template switching picked up about one barcoded beta molecule for each two T cells. Study observations and caveats: Naive CD4+ cell counts and diversity both ran higher in long-lived than in aged donors. Diversity of TCR beta per million T cells declined in a roughly linear way with age.

The germline V gene has CDR1 SGHTA and CDR2 FQGNSA. This CDR3 has 15 amino acids. Trimming took off 2 bases at V and 2 bases at J, with 12 bases between the two ends. This receptor was identified in a man older than 75 in good health. The J gene is TRBJ1-2, the V gene TRBV7-2; D is uncertain. Sequencing input: blood. The CDR3 here is CASSLSLRANYGYTF. The CDR3 DNA reads TGTGCCAGCAGCTTATCACTACGGGCGAACTATGGCTACACCTTC.